These 25 T cell receptor beta chains were all obtained from the same sample, sequenced in a study of T cell responses to AZD1222 COVID-19 vaccine. Libraries were prepared by immunoSEQ multiplex PCR; TCRdb keeps only in-frame clonotypes and omits some of them. This table holds about 110,000 clones, roughly 86% found once. The sequencing used peripheral blood, collected on day 0 of MenACWY control vaccination. The receptors here all came from an adult in good health.

This rearrangement joins TRBV15 to TRBJ2-3; no reliable D call. Trimming removed 1 base from V and 5 bases from J, with 13 bases in between. Looked up from germline, CDR1 is LNHNV and CDR2 is YYDKDF (reference sequence). The CDR3 length is 15 residues. Here the CDR3 reads CATSRVLDEGDTQYF. CDR3 coding DNA: TGTGCCACCAGCAGAGTTTTAGACGAAGGAGATACGCAGTATTTT.

The genes are TRBV19 and TRBJ2-2, with 8 bases identical to TRBD2. Germline trimming cut 5 bases from V and 1 base from J; bases unmatched to any gene: 3. Germline values: CDR1 LNHDA, CDR2 SQIVND (reference sequence). The CDR3 runs 15 residues. CDR3 sequence reads: CASSRLAGNTGELFF. In nucleotides, the CDR3 is TGTGCCAGTAGTCGGCTAGCGGGGAACACCGGGGAGCTGTTTTTT. The variable domain in full, with the rest retrieved from reference TRBV19 and TRBJ2-2, is DGGITQSPKYLFRKEGQNVTLSCEQNLNHDAMYWYRQDPGQGLRLIYYSQIVNDFQKGDIAEGYSVSREKKESFPLTVTSAQKNPTAFYLCASSRLAGNTGELFFGEGSRLTVL.

The chain couples TRBV15 to TRBJ1-5; TRBD1 agrees at 7 bases. Germline loops: CDR1 LNHNV, CDR2 YYDKDF (reference sequence). The V and J ends lost 6 bases and 6 bases, in that order; junction bases with no gene match: 8. CDR3 size: 14 residues. The CDR3 loop is CATSLQGWGQPQHF. In nucleotides, the CDR3 is TGTGCCACCAGTTTACAGGGGTGGGGTCAGCCCCAGCATTTT. Looking up the rest from reference TRBV15 and TRBJ1-5 gives the full variable domain: DAMVIQNPRYQVTQFGKPVTLSCSQTLNHNVMYWYQQKSSQAPKLLFHYYDKDFNNEADTPDNFQSRRPNTSFCFLDIRSPGLGDTAMYLCATSLQGWGQPQHFGDGTRLSIL.

J is TRBJ2-7 and V is TRBV7-9, with 9 bases aligning to TRBD1. This CDR3 spans 14 amino acids. Germline assignment: CDR1 SEHNR and CDR2 FQNEAQ (reference sequence). V trimming: 5 bases; J trimming: 3 bases; junction bases outside the gene matches: 5. Written as DNA, the CDR3 is TGTGCCAGCAGCCGAACAGGGGGCAACTACGAGCAGTACTTC. Protein: CASSRTGGNYEQYF.

V is TRBV19 and J is TRBJ1-1, with D perhaps matching TRBD1 (6 bases). Germline V gene data show CDR1 as LNHDA and CDR2 as SQIVND (reference sequence). The CDR3 has 13 residues. V gave up 8 bases and J gave up 1 base, with 11 bases separating them. The CDR3, as DNA: TGTGCCAGTCGCCAGGGACAGAACACTGAAGCTTTCTTT. Protein product: CASRQGQNTEAFF.

The rearrangement links TRBV6-2 or TRBV6-3 to TRBJ2-7, with unresolved D. Germline V CDR1 and CDR2: MNHEY, SVGEGT. The germline V and J ends were trimmed by 6 bases and 2 bases, with 5 bases remaining between them. The CDR3 runs to 11 residues. The CDR3 loop reads CASSAAYEQYF. The CDR3 region has the DNA TGTGCCAGCAGCGCGGCCTACGAGCAGTACTTC.

This sequence joins TRBV3-1 (or the pseudogene TRBV3-2) and TRBJ1-4; D may be TRBD1 (5 bases). CDR1 LGHDT and CDR2 YNNKEL come from the germline V gene (reference sequence). Trimming removed 4 bases at V and 4 bases at J, with 16 bases between. This CDR3 has 16 amino acids. CDR3 sequence reads: CASSPGIDSLNEKLFF. The DNA of the CDR3 is TGTGCCAGCAGCCCTGGGATTGACAGCCTTAATGAAAAACTGTTTTTT.

The V and J genes are TRBV5-8 and TRBJ1-5; the match to TRBD1 covers 8 bases. The CDR3 runs 17 residues. Per the germline V gene, CDR1 is SGHTS and CDR2 is YDEGEE. The J segment lost 4 bases and the V segment lost 4 bases, leaving 13 bases of the junction unmatched. The CDR3 DNA follows: TGTGCCAGCAGCCCTTCCCGGACAGGGTCAGGGAATCAGCCCCAGCATTTT. It is translated as CASSPSRTGSGNQPQHF.

This clone has just one count. The chain couples TRBV10-3 to TRBJ2-7, with D uncertain. V was pared by 4 bases and J by 3 bases, with 13 bases between. The CDR3 runs to 14 residues. Germline V lookup: CDR1 ENHRY, CDR2 SYGVKD. The CDR3 spells CAISGPTDSYEQYF. The CDR3 nucleotides read TGTGCCATCAGTGGACCGACGGATAGCTACGAGCAGTACTTC.

The J gene is TRBJ1-5, the V gene TRBV2; 9 nucleotides match TRBD1. The CDR3 sequence is 14 residues long. The J segment lost 6 bases and the V segment lost 6 bases, leaving 6 bases of the junction unmatched. The germline CDR1 and CDR2 sequences are SNHLY and FYNNEI. DNA for the CDR3: TGTGCCAGCAGCCCGGACAGGGGCGTTCAGCCCCAGCATTTT. Encoded protein: CASSPDRGVQPQHF.

The J gene is TRBJ1-2, the V gene TRBV19; D is unresolved. V was pared by 6 bases and J by 3 bases, with 14 bases between. This CDR3 comprises 14 residues. Germline CDR1 is LNHDA and CDR2 is SQIVND (reference sequence). The CDR3 DNA is TGTGCCAGTAGCCTAGGAACGGGAGACTATGGCTACACCTTC. This sequence encodes CASSLGTGDYGYTF.

The chain carries TRBV5-1 and TRBJ2-7, with D uncertain. Between the trimmed V and J ends, which lost 5 bases and 0 bases, there was a span of 15 bases. This CDR3 contains 15 residues. The germline V gene encodes CDR1 SGHRS and CDR2 YFSETQ. The CDR3 bases are TGCGCCAGCAGGTCCTGGGGTGCTTTCTCCTACGAGCAGTACTTC. This gives the protein CASRSWGAFSYEQYF.

The gene calls are TRBV4-1 and TRBJ2-1, with D possibly being TRBD2 (6 bases). The CDR3 is 15 residues long. Trimming took 3 bases from V and 6 from J, leaving 15 bases between them. Germline V gene data show CDR1 as MGHRA and CDR2 as YSYEKL. The CDR3 coding sequence is TGCGCCAGCAGCCAGGCGGGGACCCTAGTCAATGAGCAGTTCTTC. It codes for CASSQAGTLVNEQFF.

The gene calls are TRBV28 and TRBJ1-3; D may be TRBD1 (5 bases). Deletions cut 3 bases from V and 0 bases from J, with 21 bases between. The CDR3 loop spans 19 amino acids. CDR1 and CDR2 from the germline V gene are MDHEN and SYDVKM. The CDR3 reads CASSLGRILRGRSGNTIYF. The CDR3 region has the DNA TGTGCCAGCAGTTTGGGACGGATCCTTCGGGGCCGCTCTGGAAACACCATATATTTT.

The rearrangement links TRBV14 to TRBJ1-1; 10 bases line up with TRBD1. The CDR3 is 15 amino acids. The trim removed 4 bases at V and 5 bases at J, leaving 7 bases unmatched. Germline CDR1 reads SGHDN; CDR2 reads FVKESK. The CDR3 reads CASSRQGAVGTEAFF. In DNA, the CDR3 is TGTGCCAGCAGCCGACAGGGGGCCGTCGGGACTGAAGCTTTCTTT.

This clone was detected only a few times. The rearrangement uses TRBV5-8 and TRBJ1-1, with 8 bases that match TRBD1. This CDR3 spans 16 amino acids. The junction had 12 bases not matched to a gene; V was cut back by 2 bases and J by 6 bases. CDR1 and CDR2 (germline): SGHTS, YDEGEE. The CDR3 coding sequence is TGTGCCAGCAGCTTTTACAGGACAGGGCATACTTCTGAAGCTTTCTTT. This gives the protein CASSFYRTGHTSEAFF.

The chain employs TRBV11-2 and TRBJ2-3; no clear D gene. V gave up 5 bases and J gave up 0 bases, with 15 bases separating them. Germline V gene data show CDR1 as SGHAT and CDR2 as FQNNGV. The CDR3 consists of 16 residues. This chain's CDR3 is CASSQAGAGSTDTQYF. In nucleotides, the CDR3 is TGTGCCAGCAGCCAAGCCGGCGCCGGGAGCACAGATACGCAGTATTTT.

The sample holds a few counts of this clone. This chain joins TRBV24-1 and TRBJ1-1, with no clear D. CDR1 and CDR2 (germline): KGHDR, SFDVKD. This CDR3 is 11 amino acids long. V was cut by 7 bases and J by 1 base, with 3 bases left in between. CDR3 protein: CATRKNTEAFF. CDR3 nucleotides: TGTGCCACCAGGAAGAACACTGAAGCTTTCTTT.

This sequence joins TRBV7-6 and TRBJ2-1, with 8 bases aligning to TRBD2. The CDR3 covers 15 residues. Per germline, CDR1 SGHVS and CDR2 FNYEAQ. V lost 2 bases to trimming and J lost 1 base; unmatched junction nucleotides: 1. For the CDR3, the DNA is TGTGCCAGCAGCTTAAGCGGGGGATCCTACAATGAGCAGTTCTTC. Residues: CASSLSGGSYNEQFF.

The chain joins TRBV19 to TRBJ1-5, with D possibly TRBD1 on 6 matching bases. Deletions cut 7 bases from V and 5 bases from J, with 18 bases between. Germline CDR1 LNHDA, CDR2 SQIVND (reference sequence). This CDR3 comprises 15 residues. The CDR3 DNA sequence: TGTGCCAGTACCGAGGGGGGAGGTTTAGATCAGCCCCAGCATTTT. Translating gives CASTEGGGLDQPQHF.

The chain joins TRBV29-1 to TRBJ2-7; D uncertain. Trimming left V 5 bases short and J 2 bases short, with 10 bases between. CDR3 length equals 12 residues. Germline CDR1 is SQVTM and CDR2 is ANQGSEA. The CDR3 loop reads CSVKWGAYEQYF. CDR3 in DNA: TGCAGCGTTAAGTGGGGTGCCTACGAGCAGTACTTC.

V and J are TRBV6-2 or TRBV6-3 and TRBJ2-7; D not certain. CDR1 is MNHEY and CDR2 is SVGEGT in the germline V gene. V was pared by 2 bases and J by 3 bases, with 11 bases between. The CDR3 length is 14 residues. The chain's CDR3 is CASSYGRPSYEQYF. CDR3 coding DNA: TGTGCCAGCAGTTACGGCCGCCCAAGCTACGAGCAGTACTTC.

This chain connects TRBV5-1 to TRBJ2-5; weak D call: TRBD2 (5 bases). The CDR3 is 13 amino acids. Germline V gene lookup returns CDR1 SGHRS and CDR2 YFSETQ. Trimming took off 7 bases at V and 7 bases at J, with 17 bases between the two ends. The CDR3 bases are TGCGCCAGCTCTTTGAGCTCTGGAGGGACCCAGTACTTC. This translates into CASSLSSGGTQYF.

This clone turned up a few times. This sequence joins TRBV29-1 and TRBJ1-2; the D is unclear. Trimming took 0 bases from V and 0 from J, leaving 8 bases between them. This CDR3 is built from 14 residues. Germline CDR1 and CDR2: SQVTM and ANQGSEA. The CDR3 bases are TGCAGCGTTGAAGATCCTTTAACTAACTATGGCTACACCTTC. It codes for CSVEDPLTNYGYTF.

V and J are TRBV9 and TRBJ2-2, with 11 bases that match TRBD2. The trim removed 3 bases at V and 3 bases at J, leaving 1 base unmatched. The germline CDR1 and CDR2 sequences are SGDLS and YYNGEE. The CDR3 is 15 residues long. The CDR3 region has the DNA TGTGCCAGCAGCGGTAGCGGGGGGGACACCGGGGAGCTGTTTTTT. Translated: CASSGSGGDTGELFF.